Each of the 9 T cell receptor beta chains below was sequenced from the same sample in a study of blood T cell repertoires in COVID-19. Assay used: immunoSEQ multiplex PCR; TCRdb lists only in-frame clones, some missing. This table has 160,000 or so clones, around 83% appearing once. The specimen sequenced was peripheral blood. The origin of the receptors is a man in his 70s who had recovered from COVID-19.

The rearrangement uses TRBV6-2 or TRBV6-3 and TRBJ1-5, with a possible D match to TRBD1 (5 bases). The CDR3 covers 15 residues. V shed 5 bases and J shed 7 bases, with 18 bases lying between them. Per the germline V gene, CDR1 is MNHEY and CDR2 is SVGEGT. CDR3 bases: TGTGCCAGCAGTGTCGCAGGACAACTAAGGCAGCCCCAGCATTTT. Translating gives CASSVAGQLRQPQHF.

The CDR3 is CASSPSDRVKNIQYF. The CDR3 DNA follows: TGTGCCAGTAGCCCGTCCGACAGGGTGAAAAACATTCAGTACTTC. The chain recombines TRBV19 with TRBJ2-4, with 7 bases aligning to TRBD1. The CDR3 loop spans 15 amino acids. With 6 bases clipped from V and 4 bases from J, the junction kept 9 bases outside the gene matches. Germline values: CDR1 LNHDA, CDR2 SQIVND (reference sequence).

This clone occurred once. The V call is TRBV2, the J call TRBJ2-3, with TRBD1 as a possible D gene (6 bases). Germline V gene data show CDR1 as SNHLY and CDR2 as FYNNEI. The CDR3 sequence is 14 residues long. Trimming shortened V by 9 bases and J by 0 bases, and 13 bases separated the two germline ends. Here the CDR3 reads CASRRGTSTDTQYF. CDR3 DNA sequence: TGTGCCAGTAGAAGGGGGACCAGCACAGATACGCAGTATTTT.

The V call is TRBV6-5, the J call TRBJ2-5, with TRBD2 identical over 8 bases. The CDR3 is made up of 13 amino acids. CDR1 and CDR2 from the germline V gene are MNHEY and SVGAGI. The trim removed 4 bases at V and 7 bases at J, leaving 5 bases unmatched. CDR3 sequence (DNA): TGTGCCAGCAGTTCCGCCCGGGGGGGGACCCAGTACTTC. This encodes CASSSARGGTQYF.

Points on this clone: This same CDR3 is encoded by further DNA sequences in the sample. This chain connects TRBV11-2 to TRBJ1-5; 11 bases are shared with TRBD1. From germline, CDR1 is SGHAT and CDR2 FQNNGV. The CDR3 covers 14 residues. V was clipped by 3 bases and J by 7 bases; unmatched bases: 2. CDR3 amino acids: CASSLDRGHQPQHF. CDR3 coding DNA: TGTGCCAGCAGCTTGGACAGGGGGCACCAGCCCCAGCATTTT.

The genes are TRBV5-1 and TRBJ1-3; 8 bases match TRBD1. The length of the CDR3 is 16 residues. V dropped 4 bases and J dropped 0; count of bases not matched to a gene: 6. Germline values: CDR1 SGHRS, CDR2 YFSETQ. This CDR3 is CASSQGAVSSGNTIYF. DNA for the CDR3: TGCGCCAGCAGCCAGGGGGCGGTCAGCTCTGGAAACACCATATATTTT.

This clone was observed a handful of times. The chain links TRBV7-9 to TRBJ2-2, with D possibly TRBD1 on 5 matching bases. Germline V CDR1 and CDR2: SEHNR, FQNEAQ (reference sequence). This CDR3 has 15 residues. V was clipped by 5 bases and J by 0 bases, with 10 bases between them. In DNA form, the CDR3 reads TGTGCCAGCAGCGACAGAGGCGCGAACACCGGGGAGCTGTTTTTT. Translated: CASSDRGANTGELFF.

J is TRBJ1-6 and V is TRBV5-6; D gene ambiguous. CDR3 length: 14 amino acids. Germline CDR1 reads SGHDT; CDR2 reads YYEEEE. Trimming stripped 0 bases from V and 7 bases from J, with 8 bases between. The CDR3 spells CASSLDAGNSPLHF. The CDR3 bases are TGTGCCAGCAGCTTGGACGCGGGAAATTCACCCCTCCACTTT.

The chain combines TRBV18 with TRBJ1-2; D is possibly TRBD1 (5 bases). The CDR3 is made up of 14 amino acids. Per germline, CDR1 KGHSH and CDR2 LQKENI. Trimming removed 0 bases at V and 6 bases at J, with 11 bases between. The CDR3 coding sequence is TGTGCCAGCTCACCACCGTCAGGGTCGGATGGCTACACCTTC. Its translation is CASSPPSGSDGYTF.